This is a list of T cell receptor beta chains from one sample in a study of graft-versus-host responses after intestinal transplantation. Measured with immunoSEQ multiplex PCR; TCRdb has only the in-frame clones, and not every one. The repertoire consists of 140,000 or so clones, with about 90% occurring once and the leading ten covering about 0.2%. These receptors have no identified antigens. The starting material was unstimulated CD4+ T cells sorted from spleen or lymph node cells, obtained before intestinal transplant. The receptors derive from a human donor who received an intestinal transplant. Each CDR3 is given with its conserved first and last residue. The D gene is left open where the match is weak.

CDR3 protein	J gene	CDR3 length	D gene	V gene
CASNEQFF	TRBJ2-1	8	-	TRBV7-9
CASSLVSGGKTQYF	TRBJ2-5	14	-	TRBV5-6
CASSFGVETQYF	TRBJ2-5	12	-	TRBV11-2
CASSYRRLAASYNEQFF	TRBJ2-1	17	TRBD2	TRBV28
CAISGTNYGYTF	TRBJ1-2	12	-	TRBV10-3
CSVIPTSAFSYEQYF	TRBJ2-7	15	TRBD2	TRBV29-1
CASNSPGQGTREQYF	TRBJ2-7	15	TRBD1	TRBV6-5
CASRRGGTNYGYTF	TRBJ1-2	14	-	TRBV6-1
CASSQNTGTGEQFF	TRBJ2-1	14	-	TRBV5-1
CASRLEGAPEGNTEAFF	TRBJ1-1	17	-	TRBV12-2
CASSYSPVTYEQYF	-	14	-	TRBV6-5
CASSLAGLNEQFF	TRBJ2-1	13	TRBD2	TRBV7-6
CASFNRQGMRSEAFF	TRBJ1-1	15	TRBD1	TRBV28
CATSRRGVLGGRNTGELFF	TRBJ2-2	19	-	TRBV15
CASTQDSSGNTIYF	TRBJ1-3	14	-	TRBV28
CASTDRQPFNQPQHF	TRBJ1-5	15	-	TRBV19
CAWSRGRQETQYF	TRBJ2-5	13	-	TRBV30
CASSASNYGYTF	TRBJ1-2	12	-	TRBV6-5
CSVDRTSGLYNEQFF	TRBJ2-1	15	TRBD2	TRBV29-1
CASSSGRNSPLHF	TRBJ1-6	13	-	TRBV7-9
CASSYSGLITDTQYF	TRBJ2-3	15	-	TRBV6-5
CASSVGGSALGGETQYF	TRBJ2-5	17	-	TRBV9
CASSSLFPLGGRERETQYF	TRBJ2-5	19	TRBD2	TRBV28
CASGHGGGPAYEQYF	TRBJ2-7	15	TRBD2	TRBV5-1
CASSLARRVSSNQPQHF	TRBJ1-5	17	-	TRBV5-1
CASSPKVAGELFF	TRBJ2-2	13	-	TRBV18
CSVEWRGTGVTDTQYF	TRBJ2-3	16	TRBD1	TRBV29-1
CASSLKGSGKRSTDTQYF	TRBJ2-3	18	TRBD2	TRBV27
CAISEGTSYEQYF	TRBJ2-7	13	TRBD2	TRBV10-3
CASTGTGFIYGYTF	TRBJ1-2	14	TRBD1	TRBV19
CASSIDPAVGYGYTF	TRBJ1-2	15	-	TRBV19
CASSQSRDFSEQYF	TRBJ2-7	14	-	TRBV4-1
CASSRDSSGNTIYF	TRBJ1-3	14	-	TRBV27
CASSGTSGFSTDTQYF	TRBJ2-3	16	TRBD2	TRBV5-1
CASSQGTSGRRFYEQYF	TRBJ2-7	17	TRBD2	TRBV4-3
CASSPSSGISYNEQFF	TRBJ2-1	16	TRBD2	TRBV5-1
CASSGGLPADSPLHF	TRBJ1-6	15	-	TRBV9
CASSLGQGNTGELFF	TRBJ2-2	15	TRBD1	TRBV19
CASSLAIGGEQYF	TRBJ2-7	13	-	TRBV5-1
CASSLGRGPYNEQFF	TRBJ2-1	15	-	TRBV28
CASSPWDARSPLHF	TRBJ1-6	14	-	TRBV7-9
CAWSELKVVIYYEQYF	TRBJ2-7	16	-	TRBV30
CASSARQGRRANEKLFF	TRBJ1-4	17	TRBD1	TRBV25-1
CASSPVDSAGEQYF	-	14	-	TRBV18
CAIRAAGIPGNTIYF	TRBJ1-3	15	-	TRBV10-3
CASSQGWNQPQHF	TRBJ1-5	13	-	TRBV19
CASSSTGGVSYEQYF	TRBJ2-7	15	TRBD1	TRBV6-5